This T cell receptor beta chain originates from a study of graft-versus-host responses after intestinal transplantation. Study-level background: Transplants given to recipients were multivisceral, liver-intestinal, or isolated intestinal. Tacrolimus plus steroids were given to all recipients for about three years, preceded by anti-thymocyte globulin induction.

Clones were read by immunoSEQ multiplex PCR, and TCRdb kept only the in-frame ones, dropping some. The profile covers some 64,000 clones, with around nine tenths appearing a single time and less than 2% taken by the ten largest. For this clone: As yet, its antigen is unknown.

Points from the study as a whole: Clonal ratios of graft-versus-host to host-versus-graft in allografts were high for patients exhibiting graft-donor T cell macrochimerism. Present in recipient marrow, GvH clones included some that appeared first in ileum or blood.

With 1 base removed from V and 2 bases from J, the gap between germline ends came to 12 bases. CDR3 length: 15 amino acids. The germline V gene encodes CDR1 SGHAT and CDR2 FQNNGV. The sample in question was unstimulated CD8+ T cells sorted from spleen or lymph node cells, obtained before transplant. This TCR was recovered from a human donor who was the organ donor for an intestinal transplant. The chain couples TRBV11-2 to TRBJ2-7, with D tentatively TRBD1 (6 bases). The CDR3 protein is CASSLVQGNAYEQYF. In DNA form, the CDR3 reads TGTGCCAGCAGCTTAGTGCAGGGGAATGCCTACGAGCAGTACTTC. The whole variable domain, remainder taken from reference TRBV11-2 and TRBJ2-7, is EAGVAQSPRYKIIEKRQSVAFWCNPISGHATLYWYQQILGQGPKLLIQFQNNGVVDDSQLPKDRFSAERLKGVDSTLKIQPAKLEDSAVYLCASSLVQGNAYEQYFGPGTRLTVT.